The entry below gives a single T cell receptor beta chain sequence along with its context. This clone was recorded many times. Its antigen is currently not known. Base qualities are missing; no much larger clone stands one base away. The record originates from a study of blood T cell repertoires in COVID-19 (dated by TCRdb to about 2020). With regard to the full study: The collaborator samples originated in the United States, Italy and Spain and spanned the acute and convalescent phases of COVID-19. The material from the prospective study consisted of cDNA or gDNA derived from T cells, B-cell-depleted T cells, or PBMCs. Deeply sampled blood TCRbeta repertoires from subjects exposed to, actively infected with, or recovered from COVID-19 were included in the dataset. A freely available public database, intended as a resource for researchers studying the immune response to SARS-CoV-2, is where the repertoires were released. The samples were drawn from the first 160 participants of the ongoing ImmuneRACE study and from 950 to 1,500 subjects provided by 6 global collaborators. The sample metadata nearly always contained a de-identified subject ID, COVID-19 status, age in years and sex. Where available, HLA class I and class II types were taken from metadata supplied by the sample provider and were not determined by assay-based typing. Study-wide conclusions, independent of this receptor: The quantity of clinical and demographic metadata differed by source and by participant and was supplied without curation.

Each collaborating institution followed its own protocols to collect whole blood in K2EDTA tubes. For TCRbeta analysis, collaborators shipped samples in one of three forms: frozen whole blood, isolated PBMCs, or DNA extracted from either of those sample types. TCRbeta CDR3 regions were amplified from genomic DNA by means of the immunoSEQ Assay, a bias-controlled multiplex PCR. The paper's processing steps were these. Within the assay, amplification of reference gene primers was used to estimate how many nucleated cells each sample contained. To quantify the absolute abundance of each unique TCRbeta CDR3 rearrangement, sequence reads were collapsed and filtered. For each sample, productive Simpson clonality was calculated as the square root of Simpson's diversity index across productive rearrangements. Drawn from immuneACCESS, this table holds only the in-frame rearrangements with V and J called that TCRdb kept. Clones are partly lost; checked studies trace under half to an unresolved V gene and leave the rest unexplained. V, J and clone size were drawn from that table, and D and trimming were deduced from the DNA. The sample contains 200,000 to 250,000 clones, roughly 84% of them found a single time. 3% to 4% of the sample is taken by the ten largest.

V and J are truncated by 5 bases and 4 bases respectively, leaving an intervening sequence of 22 bases. The germline V gene (reference sequence) specifies MNHNY as CDR1 and SVGAGI as CDR2. The CDR3 runs 17 amino acids, cysteine and phenylalanine included. Just the 51-base CDR3 DNA is kept, in frame starting at base 1. This TCR derives from a woman of 80 years or more with acute or convalescent COVID-19. Sequencing was performed on peripheral blood. The V and J genes are TRBV6-6 and TRBJ2-3; D gene: possibly TRBD2, on 5 matching bases. CDR3 protein: CASSHTSVGILADTQYF. The DNA reads as follows: TGTGCCAGCAGTCACACTAGTGTGGGTATATTAGCAGATACGCAGTATTTT.